The clone carrying this TCR delta chain is categorized as medium-sized (0.01 to 0.1%). Its antigen remains unknown. After removal of 4 bases from V and 3 bases from J, the junction contained 11 bases not matched to a gene. Germline V CDR1 and CDR2: TSWWSYY, QGS. The CDR3 is 16 amino acids. Alphabeta T cells were depleted, then CD3+ Vdelta1+ Vdelta2- thymocytes were FACS-sorted. Between about 96% and 99.6% of sorted thymocytes were Vdelta1+. These data come from a study of Vδ1+ human thymocytes. Extracted RNA was reverse transcribed into cDNA. The CDR3 regions were amplified by multiplex PCR from V-gene primers to a constant-region primer. TCRdb reprocessed the multiplex PCR reads using CATT. The table includes some 23,000 delta-chain clones, over 25% detected once. Study results and limitations: Despite high sort purity, roughly 20% of thymic T cell receptor delta sequences were Vdelta2. Thymic TRG and TRD repertoires appeared highly polyclonal, with Gaussian CDR3 length distributions.

This TCR was recovered from a boy in the first two years of life who had congenital heart surgery. This chain connects TRDV1 to TRDJ1; 7 bases are shared with TRDD3. The sample comprised Vdelta1+ gamma-delta thymocytes from the thymus. Sample subset: FACS-sorted CD3+ TCRalphabeta- TCRVdelta1+ TCRVdelta2- thymocytes. CDR3 DNA sequence: TGTGCTCTTGGGGGACTGGGGATCGTCCATGCCGATAAACTCATCTTT. It yields the protein CALGGLGIVHADKLIF.